The 21 T cell receptor beta chains presented below share a single source sample, sequenced in a study of blood T cell repertoires in COVID-19. The method was immunoSEQ multiplex PCR; TCRdb's version includes in-frame clones alone and lacks a portion of them. The table has about 130,000 clones, over 85% seen once. Sequenced material: peripheral blood. The receptors originated from a man aged 60 to 75 with COVID-19, enrolled during active disease.

In DNA, the CDR3 is TGTGCCAGCAGCTCCCTATTGAACACTGAAGCTTTCTTT. This encodes CASSSLLNTEAFF. The rearrangement uses TRBV7-9 and TRBJ1-1, with D unresolved. Germline V gene data show CDR1 as SEHNR and CDR2 as FQNEAQ (reference sequence). This CDR3 spans 13 amino acids. V shed 4 bases and J shed 0 bases, with 6 bases lying between them.

This chain links TRBV28 with TRBJ1-5; D uncertain. The V gene lost 8 bases and the J gene lost 3 bases, with 14 bases spanning the gap. This CDR3 has 14 residues. Germline CDR1 is MDHEN and CDR2 is SYDVKM. The CDR3 protein is CASLLPGVNQPQHF. CDR3 nucleotide sequence: TGTGCCAGCCTCCTCCCGGGTGTCAATCAGCCCCAGCATTTT.

This clone showed up just once. The V call is TRBV27, the J call TRBJ2-7, with a weak D call TRBD1 (6 bases). Per the germline V gene, CDR1 is MNHEY and CDR2 is SMNVEV (reference sequence). Trimming took 7 bases from V and 6 from J, leaving 16 bases between them. CDR3 length equals 13 residues. CDR3 amino acids: CASKQGPSAEQYF. The CDR3 region has the DNA TGTGCCAGCAAGCAGGGGCCGTCTGCCGAGCAGTACTTC.

J is TRBJ2-1 and V is TRBV24-1; TRBD2 matches 15 bases. Germline-derived CDR1 and CDR2 are KGHDR and SFDVKD. With 3 bases clipped from V and 4 bases from J, the junction kept 9 bases outside the gene matches. There are 19 residues in the CDR3. The CDR3 here is CATSDGLAGGDLLYNEQFF. The CDR3 coding sequence is TGTGCCACCAGTGATGGACTAGCGGGAGGGGATCTGTTATACAATGAGCAGTTCTTC.

The gene calls are TRBV11-2 and TRBJ1-1; D is undetermined. Germline values: CDR1 SGHAT, CDR2 FQNNGV. The CDR3 is 12 amino acids. V lost 0 bases and J 11 bases, leaving 10 bases between the germline ends. CDR3 region: CASSLDRGRAFF. CDR3 nucleotides: TGTGCCAGCAGCTTAGACCGAGGAAGGGCTTTCTTT.

The chain uses TRBV18 and TRBJ2-5, with TRBD1 as a possible D gene (5 bases). This CDR3 comprises 15 residues. Germline values: CDR1 KGHSH, CDR2 LQKENI. Trimming removed 2 bases from V and 7 bases from J, with 17 bases in between. This CDR3 is CASSPSQGLELTQYF. The CDR3 region has the DNA TGTGCCAGCTCACCAAGTCAGGGATTAGAGTTGACCCAGTACTTC. The whole variable domain, remainder taken from reference TRBV18 and TRBJ2-5, is NAGVMQNPRHLVRRRGQEARLRCSPMKGHSHVYWYRQLPEEGLKFMVYLQKENIIDESGMPKERFSAEFPKEGPSILRIQQVVRGDSAAYFCASSPSQGLELTQYFGPGTRLLVL.

V usage is TRBV5-1 and J usage is TRBJ2-7; 8 bases line up with TRBD2. Germline-derived CDR1 and CDR2 are SGHRS and YFSETQ. The ends lost 5 bases at V and 0 bases at J; junction bases unmatched: 4. The CDR3 is made up of 14 amino acids. The CDR3 coding sequence is TGCGCCAGCAGAACTAGCGGTCCCTCCTACGAGCAGTACTTC. This encodes CASRTSGPSYEQYF. The variable domain in full, with the rest retrieved from reference TRBV5-1 and TRBJ2-7, is KAGVTQTPRYLIKTRGQQVTLSCSPISGHRSVSWYQQTPGQGLQFLFEYFSETQRNKGNFPGRFSGRQFSNSRSEMNVSTLELGDSALYLCASRTSGPSYEQYFGPGTRLTVT.

The CDR3 region has the DNA TGTGCCATCAGTCCGGGACTAGCGGGTTATGGGGCCAACGTCCTGACTTTC. Translating gives CAISPGLAGYGANVLTF. This chain joins TRBV10-3 and TRBJ2-6, with TRBD2 matching 12 bases. This CDR3 spans 17 amino acids. Germline-derived CDR1 and CDR2 are ENHRY and SYGVKD. Germline trimming cut 5 bases from V and 3 bases from J; bases unmatched to any gene: 5.

This rearrangement joins TRBV5-1 to TRBJ2-1; 9 bases map to TRBD2. Per the germline V gene, CDR1 is SGHRS and CDR2 is YFSETQ. The CDR3 totals 15 residues. The junction had 5 bases not matched to a gene; V was cut back by 4 bases and J by 3 bases. The CDR3 DNA is TGCGCCAGCAGCGTTAGCGGGAGAAACTACAATGAGCAGTTCTTC. Residues: CASSVSGRNYNEQFF.

This clone has a single count. The rearrangement links TRBV29-1 to TRBJ1-2, with 7 bases fitting TRBD1. The CDR3 length is 16 residues. With 4 bases clipped from V and 0 bases from J, the junction kept 11 bases outside the gene matches. Germline V gene sequence: CDR1 SQVTM, CDR2 ANQGSEA. This CDR3 reads CSVGGAGGTTNYGYTF. The CDR3 DNA sequence: TGCAGCGTTGGAGGGGCAGGGGGGACAACTAACTATGGCTACACCTTC.

CDR3 sequence reads: CASSLGTGSESGELFF. The DNA of the CDR3 is TGCGCCAGCAGCCTAGGGACAGGGAGTGAGTCCGGGGAGCTGTTTTTT. The chain links TRBV5-1 to TRBJ2-2; 9 bases fit TRBD1. Germline V lookup: CDR1 SGHRS, CDR2 YFSETQ. V trimming: 4 bases; J trimming: 6 bases; junction bases outside the gene matches: 10. This CDR3 is 16 amino acids long.

CDR3 sequence: CASSVQGPDTQYF. CDR3 DNA: TGTGCCAGCAGCGTACAGGGTCCAGATACGCAGTATTTT. This sequence joins TRBV5-4 and TRBJ2-3, with D perhaps matching TRBD1 (6 bases). CDR3 length: 13 amino acids. Germline assignment: CDR1 SGHNT and CDR2 YYREEE (reference sequence). The ends were cut back, 4 bases at V and 4 bases at J, with 10 bases in the middle.

Only a few counts were recorded for this clone. V and J are TRBV11-3 and TRBJ2-5; 11 bases match TRBD1. Trimming at V came to 0 bases and at J to 3 bases, leaving 6 bases not matched to a gene. The CDR3 extends over 17 amino acids. From germline, CDR1 is SGHNT and CDR2 YENEEA. The CDR3 coding sequence is TGTGCCAGCAGCTTAGATCGTAAGGGACAGGGGGAAGAGACCCAGTACTTC. Translation: CASSLDRKGQGEETQYF.

On this clone: One end of the junction varies from germline; a read error may be responsible. The CDR3 here is CASSPVAGNFVNEQFF. CDR3 sequence (DNA): TGTGCTAGCAGCCCGGTAGCGGGAAACTTTGTAAATGAGCAGTTCTTC. The V and J genes are TRBV7-7 and TRBJ2-1, with 8 positions matching TRBD2. Germline V CDR1 and CDR2: SSHAT, FNYEAQ (reference sequence). The CDR3 contains 16 residues.

The chain uses TRBV30 and TRBJ1-4; unclear D gene. The CDR3 consists of 13 residues. The V gene lost 0 bases and the J gene lost 6 bases, with 8 bases spanning the gap. Germline CDR1 GTSNPN, CDR2 SVGIG (reference sequence). The CDR3 is CAWSVSSHEKLFF. The CDR3 bases are TGTGCCTGGAGTGTATCCTCTCATGAAAAACTGTTTTTT. Looking up the rest from reference TRBV30 and TRBJ1-4 gives the full variable domain: SQTIHQWPATLVQPVGSPLSLECTVEGTSNPNLYWYRQAAGRGLQLLFYSVGIGQISSEVPQNLSASRPQDRQFILSSKKLLLSDSGFYLCAWSVSSHEKLFFGSGTQLSVL.

This chain uses TRBV27 with TRBJ2-1; no definite D call. Germline values: CDR1 MNHEY, CDR2 SMNVEV (reference sequence). The V end lost 1 base, the J end lost 4 bases, and 8 bases lay between the germline ends. This CDR3 region has 14 residues. CDR3 DNA sequence: TGTGCCAGCAGTTTATGGAGAGAGTACAATGAGCAGTTCTTC. Protein sequence: CASSLWREYNEQFF.

For the CDR3, the DNA is TGTGCCAGCAGTTCTAGTGTTGAGCAGTTCTTC. As protein: CASSSSVEQFF. The genes are TRBV27 and TRBJ2-1, with D unresolved. The germline V gene encodes CDR1 MNHEY and CDR2 SMNVEV (reference sequence). This CDR3 contains 11 residues. The ends were cut back, 4 bases at V and 9 bases at J, with 7 bases in the middle.

The table lists this clone with a count of one. V and J are TRBV5-4 and TRBJ2-2; 10 bases line up with TRBD2. With 2 bases clipped from V and 4 bases from J, the junction kept 5 bases outside the gene matches. Germline loops: CDR1 SGHNT, CDR2 YYREEE (reference sequence). The CDR3 covers 16 residues. Here the CDR3 reads CASSLSGRAGTGELFF. CDR3 coding DNA: TGTGCCAGCAGCTTAAGCGGGAGGGCGGGCACCGGGGAGCTGTTTTTT. Combining the CDR3 with reference TRBV5-4 and TRBJ2-2 gives the whole variable domain ETGVTQSPTHLIKTRGQQVTLRCSSQSGHNTVSWYQQALGQGPQFIFQYYREEENGRGNFPPRFSGLQFPNYSSELNVNALELDDSALYLCASSLSGRAGTGELFFGEGSRLTVL.

V is TRBV10-3 and J is TRBJ1-1; D remains ambiguous. Per the germline V gene, CDR1 is ENHRY and CDR2 is SYGVKD. This CDR3 has 12 residues. V shed 4 bases and J shed 5 bases, with 8 bases lying between them. This chain's CDR3 is CAISGGLTEAFF. The DNA of the CDR3 is TGTGCCATCAGTGGAGGGTTGACTGAAGCTTTCTTT.

This chain connects TRBV29-1 to TRBJ1-1, with a tentative D call TRBD1 (5 bases). Germline V lookup: CDR1 SQVTM, CDR2 ANQGSEA. CDR3 size: 14 residues. V lost 5 bases, J lost 0 bases, and 13 bases lay in between. In nucleotides, the CDR3 is TGCAGCGTTCTCGCGACAGAGATGAACACTGAAGCTTTCTTT. It is translated as CSVLATEMNTEAFF.

The gene calls are TRBV4-2 and TRBJ2-1; D is perhaps TRBD2 (5 bases). CDR3 length: 14 amino acids. The V gene lost 0 bases and the J gene lost 11 bases, with 14 bases spanning the gap. Germline lookup yields CDR1 LGHNA and CDR2 YNFKEQ. The CDR3 loop is CASSQDFLADKQFF. CDR3 DNA sequence: TGTGCCAGCAGCCAAGATTTCCTAGCTGATAAGCAGTTCTTC.